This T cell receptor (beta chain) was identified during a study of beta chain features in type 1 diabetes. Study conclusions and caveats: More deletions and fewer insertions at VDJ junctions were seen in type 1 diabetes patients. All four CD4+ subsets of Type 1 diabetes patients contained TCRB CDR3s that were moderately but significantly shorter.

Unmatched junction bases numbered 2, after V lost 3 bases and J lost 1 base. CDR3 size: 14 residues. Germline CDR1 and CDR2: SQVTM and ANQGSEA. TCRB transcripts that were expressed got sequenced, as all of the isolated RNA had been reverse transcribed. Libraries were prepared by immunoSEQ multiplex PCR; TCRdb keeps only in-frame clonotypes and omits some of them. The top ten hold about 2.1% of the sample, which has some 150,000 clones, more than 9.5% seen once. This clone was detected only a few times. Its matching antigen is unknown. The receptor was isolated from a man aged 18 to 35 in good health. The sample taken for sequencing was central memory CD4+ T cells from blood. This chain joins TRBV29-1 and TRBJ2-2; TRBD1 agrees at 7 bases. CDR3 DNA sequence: TGCAGCGTTGACAGACAGGGGAACACCGGGGAGCTGTTTTTT. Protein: CSVDRQGNTGELFF.